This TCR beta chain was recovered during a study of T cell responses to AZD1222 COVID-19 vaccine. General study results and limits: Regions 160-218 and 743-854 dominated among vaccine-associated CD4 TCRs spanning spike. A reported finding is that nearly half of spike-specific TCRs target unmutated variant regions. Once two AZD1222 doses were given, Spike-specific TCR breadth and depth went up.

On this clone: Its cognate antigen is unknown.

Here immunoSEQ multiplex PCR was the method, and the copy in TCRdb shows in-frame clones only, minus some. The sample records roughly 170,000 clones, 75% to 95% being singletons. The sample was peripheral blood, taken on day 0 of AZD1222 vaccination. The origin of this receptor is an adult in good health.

CDR3 sequence: CASSSPDRGSSYEQYF. The CDR3 nucleotides are TGTGCCAGCAGTTCTCCGGACAGGGGGAGCTCCTACGAGCAGTACTTC. J is TRBJ2-7 and V is TRBV27; 10 positions agree with TRBD1. The V and J ends lost 4 bases and 0 bases, in that order; junction bases with no gene match: 6. This CDR3 comprises 16 residues. Germline CDR1 MNHEY, CDR2 SMNVEV (reference sequence).